The clone carrying this T cell receptor beta chain showed up just once. The germline gives CDR1 SGHTA, CDR2 FQGNSA. After removal of 1 base from V and 4 bases from J, the junction contained 5 bases not matched to a gene. CDR3 length: 16 residues. The source of the sample is a study of blood T cell repertoires in COVID-19. Assay used: immunoSEQ multiplex PCR; TCRdb lists only in-frame clones, some missing. The table has 200,000 to 300,000 clones, around nine tenths seen once. The receptor's source is a woman between 18 and 30 years old who had recovered from COVID-19. Sequenced sample: PBMCs or T cells enriched from blood (not recorded which). The chain uses TRBV7-2 and TRBJ2-5; TRBD2 matches 11 bases. CDR3 DNA: TGTGCCAGCAGCTTAGTAGGGCTAGCGGGGGGAGAGACCCAGTACTTC. It is translated as CASSLVGLAGGETQYF.